The entry that follows covers one T cell receptor beta chain sequence. The CDR3 is made up of 14 amino acids. J lost 2 bases, V lost 4 bases, and 2 bases had no gene match. The germline CDR1 and CDR2 sequences are SGHKS and YYEKEE (reference sequence). This sample is part of a study of shared clonotypes between healthy human individuals. Naive-designated CD8 cells lacked CD45RO, were positively enriched for CCR7, and omitted terminally differentiated effector memory CD45RA+ cells. As originally analysed: ImmunoSEQ output held junction-only sequences without quality scores, so filtering differed. Produced via immunoSEQ multiplex PCR; TCRdb's table is partial and in-frame only. V and J calls and clone size are those listed in that table; D and trimming were worked out from the DNA. Of about 580,000 clones detected, roughly 98% appear once; the ten largest clones hold approximately 0.3%.

The receptor's source is a man aged 30 to 39 in good health. The material sequenced was naive CD8+ T cells sorted from blood. The V call is TRBV5-5, the J call TRBJ2-3; 9 bases line up with TRBD2. CDR3 loop: CASSGTSSTDTQYF. CDR3 bases: TGTGCCAGCAGCGGGACTAGCTCCACAGATACGCAGTATTTT.